A single sample gave rise to the 12 T cell receptor beta chains below, sequenced in a study of T cell clonality in common variable immunodeficiency. The repertoire was sequenced with immunoSEQ multiplex PCR; TCRdb's copy has only in-frame clones and lacks some. The record shows tens of thousands of clones for this sample, with no singletons present. The sequencing input was peripheral blood mononuclear cells. The receptors stem from a person between 18 and 69 years old in good health.

Many counts were recorded for this clone. The read finishes 3 residues shy of the CDR3 end, and the germline J gene is used to complete it. The gene calls are TRBV7-2 and TRBJ2-1; D might be TRBD2 (6 bases). Trimming pared 2 bases from V and 8 bases from J, leaving 10 bases between. CDR3 length equals 13 residues. In germline, CDR1 is SGHTA, CDR2 FQGNSA. CDR3 DNA, as far as it was read: TGTGCCAGCAGCTTACCAGAGCGGGATGAG. It is translated as CASSLPERDE. From start to end, the CDR3 is CASSLPERDEQFF.

This clone was seen repeatedly, ten times or more. At one end the junction does not follow the germline gene, possibly because of a read error. The missing CDR3 end, 3 residues past where the read stops, is filled in from the germline J gene. The chain employs TRBV4-2 and TRBJ1-5; 8 bases are a match to TRBD1. This CDR3 is built from 15 residues. Germline V CDR1 and CDR2: LGHNA, YNFKEQ. CDR3 DNA, as far as it was read: TGCGCCAGCAGCCAAGATCAGGGGGCAGGACAGCCC. The encoded protein is CASSQDQGAGQP. The entire CDR3 is CASSQDQGAGQPQHF.

This clone appeared many times. The missing CDR3 end, 3 residues past where the read stops, is filled in from the germline J gene. This chain joins TRBV6-2 or TRBV6-3 and TRBJ2-7; D possibly corresponds to TRBD1 (5 bases). The CDR3 extends over 13 amino acids. From germline, CDR1 is MNHEY and CDR2 SVGEGT. Trimming stripped 7 bases from V and 3 bases from J, with 13 bases between. CDR3 DNA (partial): TGTGCCAGCAAAGGGGCAGCCGGCTACGAG. This encodes CASKGAAGYE. The whole CDR3 is CASKGAAGYEQYF.

This clone was picked up many times. The observed sequence ends 3 residues before the CDR3 terminus, with the missing tail filled in from the germline J gene. The chain uses TRBV11-2 and TRBJ1-1; 8 bases match TRBD1. CDR3 length: 15 amino acids. The V gene end was trimmed by 1 base and the J gene end by 6 bases; junction bases not matched to a gene: 7. The germline V gene encodes CDR1 SGHAT and CDR2 FQNNGV. The part of the CDR3 DNA that was read is TGTGCCAGCAGCTTAGTTAGGACAGGGTATTCTGAA. Translating it yields CASSLVRTGYSE. The entire CDR3 reads CASSLVRTGYSEAFF.

There are many counts of this clone. The CDR3 loop reads CARQLQRGQGFHEQYF. Incomplete CDR3 DNA: TGTGCCAGGCAGCTCCAGAGGGGGCAAGGATTCCACGAG. This chain links TRBV3-1 (or the pseudogene TRBV3-2) with TRBJ2-7; 7 nucleotides match TRBD1. The read terminates 3 residues before the CDR3 end, so the remaining end is supplied by the germline J gene. Germline V gene data show CDR1 as LGHDT and CDR2 as YNNKEL (reference sequence). This CDR3 is built from 16 residues. J lost 5 bases, V lost 9 bases, and 19 bases had no gene match.

At least ten counts were recorded for this clone. CDR3 DNA, as far as it was read: TGTGCCAGCAGCCCCGGGACTAGGGATGAG. Protein: CASSPGTRDE. The entire CDR3 reads CASSPGTRDEQFF. The rearrangement joins TRBV7-2 to TRBJ2-1; 8 nucleotides agree with TRBD2. The read halts 3 residues ahead of the CDR3 end, with the missing end drawn from the germline J gene. Germline loops: CDR1 SGHTA, CDR2 FQGNSA. The CDR3 sequence is 13 residues long. Trimming removed 5 bases from V and 8 bases from J; junction bases left unmatched: 5.

This clone came up many times. The CDR3 end is not reached by the read, which stops 3 residues before it; the germline J gene fills it in. The chain has TRBV2 and TRBJ1-5; tentatively, D is TRBD1 (5 bases). Germline loops: CDR1 SNHLY, CDR2 FYNNEI. V was shortened by 1 base and J by 4 bases, with 11 bases between the two germline ends. The CDR3 is 15 amino acids. This CDR3 reads CASSEGSGPNQPQHF. The covered CDR3 bases are TGTGCCAGCAGTGAAGGGTCAGGGCCGAATCAGCCC. Supplemented by reference TRBV2 and TRBJ1-5, the full variable domain reads EPEVTQTPSHQVTQMGQEVILRCVPISNHLYFYWYRQILGQKVEFLVSFYNNEISEKSEIFDDQFSVERPDGSNFTLKIRSTKLEDSAMYFCASSEGSGPNQPQHFGDGTRLSIL.

This clone occurred many times. The read comes to an end 3 residues before the CDR3 does, leaving the germline J gene to fill in the end. The chain has TRBV19 and TRBJ1-1; TRBD1 matches at 9 bases. This CDR3 comprises 15 residues. Germline lookup yields CDR1 LNHDA and CDR2 SQIVND (reference sequence). V was clipped by 6 bases and J by 2 bases; unmatched bases: 7. The sequenced part of the CDR3 DNA is TGTGCCAGTAGACCGGGACAGGGACTTAACACTGAA. Translated, it gives CASRPGQGLNTE. The whole CDR3 sequence reads CASRPGQGLNTEAFF. Based on the CDR3 plus reference TRBV19 and TRBJ1-1, the full variable domain is DGGITQSPKYLFRKEGQNVTLSCEQNLNHDAMYWYRQDPGQGLRLIYYSQIVNDFQKGDIAEGYSVSREKKESFPLTVTSAQKNPTAFYLCASRPGQGLNTEAFFGQGTRLTVV.

This clone occurred many times. The missing CDR3 end, 3 residues past where the read stops, is filled in from the germline J gene. V is TRBV2 and J is TRBJ1-5; 8 nucleotides align to TRBD1. The CDR3 contains 15 residues. J lost 5 bases, V lost 5 bases, and 8 bases had no gene match. Germline lookup yields CDR1 SNHLY and CDR2 FYNNEI. Incomplete CDR3 DNA: TGTGCCAGCAGTTTACGGACAGGGAGCGATCAGCCC. Its protein product is CASSLRTGSDQP. The complete CDR3 reads CASSLRTGSDQPQHF.

This clone came up many times. The CDR3 goes on 3 residues after the read ends, and that part is filled in from the germline J gene. The chain recombines TRBV27 with TRBJ2-1, with 9 bases aligning to TRBD1. CDR3 size: 14 residues. Germline V CDR1 and CDR2: MNHEY, SMNVEV (reference sequence). With V trimmed by 4 bases and J by 7 bases, 5 bases remained unmatched. Partial CDR3 DNA: TGTGCCAGCAGTTCTGGACAGGGGACGAATGAG. This translates into CASSSGQGTNE. The complete CDR3 protein is CASSSGQGTNEQFF.

This clone was observed many times. Its ends do not fully match the called genes, so a read error is possible. The read finishes 3 residues shy of the CDR3 end, and the germline J gene is used to complete it. This chain links TRBV4-2 with TRBJ2-2; D gene unclear. Germline lookup yields CDR1 LGHNA and CDR2 YNFKEQ. The CDR3 totals 12 residues. The CDR3 bases that were read are TGCGCCAGCAGCCTGTACTACGGGGAG. This codes for CASSLYYGE. The whole CDR3 sequence is CASSLYYGELFF.

This clone has at least ten counts. The sequenced fragment ends 3 residues before the CDR3 boundary, so the rest is inferred from the germline J gene. J is TRBJ2-7 and V is TRBV7-2; D call uncertain. CDR1 and CDR2 from the germline V gene are SGHTA and FQGNSA. The CDR3 contains 14 residues. The ends were cut back, 5 bases at V and 1 base at J, with 12 bases in the middle. CDR3 region: CASSMLLQSYEQYF. The CDR3 bases that were read are TGTGCCAGCAGCATGTTGCTACAGTCCTACGAG.